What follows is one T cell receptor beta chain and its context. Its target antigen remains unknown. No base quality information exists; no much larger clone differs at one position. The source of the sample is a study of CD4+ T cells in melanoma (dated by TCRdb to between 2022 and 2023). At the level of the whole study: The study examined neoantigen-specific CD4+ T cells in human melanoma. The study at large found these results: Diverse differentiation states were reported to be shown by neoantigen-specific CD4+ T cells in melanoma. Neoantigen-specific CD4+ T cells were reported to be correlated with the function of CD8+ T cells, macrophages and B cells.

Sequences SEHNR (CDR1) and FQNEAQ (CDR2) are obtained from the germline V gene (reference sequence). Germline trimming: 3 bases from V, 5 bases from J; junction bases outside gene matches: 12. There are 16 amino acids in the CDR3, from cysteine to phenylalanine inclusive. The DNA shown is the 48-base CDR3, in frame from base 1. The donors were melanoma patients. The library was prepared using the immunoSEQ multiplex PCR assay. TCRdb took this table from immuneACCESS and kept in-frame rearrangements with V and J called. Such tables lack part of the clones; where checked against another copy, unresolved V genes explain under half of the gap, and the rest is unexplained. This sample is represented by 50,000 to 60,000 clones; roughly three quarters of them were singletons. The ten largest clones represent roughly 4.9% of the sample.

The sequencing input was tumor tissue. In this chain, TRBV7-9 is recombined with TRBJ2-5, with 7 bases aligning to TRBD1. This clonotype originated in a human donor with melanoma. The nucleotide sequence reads TGTGCCAGCAGCTTGACTGACAGGGTTGACGGGGAGACCCAGTACTTC. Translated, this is CASSLTDRVDGETQYF.